Presented here are 17 T cell receptor beta chains from one specimen sequenced in a study of CD8+ T cells in alopecia areata. Treatment reported: oral pan-JAK inhibitor, 5-10 mg twice daily. Extraction of RNA preceded its reverse transcription into cDNA, which served as the sequencing template. TCRdb's copy holds only in-frame clones and misses some; the assay was immunoSEQ multiplex PCR. This sample carries some 100,000 clones, roughly 50% of them seen once, and the ten largest clones take 25% to 35%. Material: CD8+ T cells sorted from blood, obtained at week 4, from a patient treated with tofacitinib. These TCRs come from a human donor with alopecia areata.

This clone was observed a single time. The chain couples TRBV5-6 to TRBJ2-7, with a weak D call TRBD1 (5 bases). The germline CDR1 and CDR2 sequences are SGHDT and YYEEEE. Trimming cost V 0 bases and J 0 bases, with 10 bases left between them. The CDR3 sequence is 15 residues long. The CDR3 nucleotides are TGTGCCAGCAGCTTGGGGGCAGGGTTCTCCTACGAGCAGTACTTC. It specifies CASSLGAGFSYEQYF.

This clone was recorded a few times. The chain joins TRBV4-3 to TRBJ1-1; TRBD1 aligns across 8 bases. CDR3 size: 15 residues. V was pared by 3 bases and J by 6 bases, with 9 bases of the junction left unmatched. CDR1 is LGHNA and CDR2 is YSLEER in the germline V gene. CDR3 sequence: CASSQTGVGFAEAFF. In DNA form, the CDR3 reads TGCGCCAGCAGCCAGACAGGGGTGGGGTTTGCTGAAGCTTTCTTT.

The chain couples TRBV7-2 to TRBJ2-5; D is undetermined. V gave up 5 bases and J gave up 3 bases, with 4 bases separating them. The CDR3 consists of 11 residues. Germline CDR1 SGHTA, CDR2 FQGNSA. The CDR3 protein is CASSQKETQYF. The CDR3 DNA follows: TGTGCCAGCAGCCAGAAAGAGACCCAGTACTTC.

The genes are TRBV7-9 and TRBJ2-3; 7 positions match TRBD1. V lost 3 bases to trimming and J lost 4 bases; unmatched junction nucleotides: 10. The CDR3 has 16 amino acids. Germline lookup yields CDR1 SEHNR and CDR2 FQNEAQ (reference sequence). CDR3 sequence reads: CASSFWGQRGADTQYF. As DNA, the CDR3 is TGTGCCAGCAGCTTTTGGGGACAGAGGGGAGCAGATACGCAGTATTTT.

The chain carries TRBV13 and TRBJ2-5; TRBD2 matches at 8 bases. J lost 5 bases, V lost 4 bases, and 12 bases had no gene match. The CDR3 runs 16 residues. CDR1 PRHDT and CDR2 FYEKMQ come from the germline V gene (reference sequence). CDR3 loop: CASSWSSGANTETQYF. Written as DNA, the CDR3 is TGTGCCAGCAGCTGGAGTAGCGGGGCCAATACGGAGACCCAGTACTTC.

The chain recombines TRBV27 with TRBJ2-3; D not certain. V was clipped by 1 base and J by 3 bases, with 5 bases between them. CDR3 length: 13 residues. Per the germline V gene, CDR1 is MNHEY and CDR2 is SMNVEV (reference sequence). CDR3 coding DNA: TGTGCCAGCAGTTTATACGGGACAGATACGCAGTATTTT. Translating it yields CASSLYGTDTQYF.

This clone was recorded only once. This chain connects TRBV13 to TRBJ2-7; 9 nucleotides line up with TRBD1. Germline CDR1 and CDR2: PRHDT and FYEKMQ (reference sequence). This CDR3 is built from 15 residues. The trim removed 5 bases at V and 7 bases at J, leaving 12 bases unmatched. CDR3 in amino acids: CASSHQTGGHREQYF. CDR3 sequence (DNA): TGTGCCAGCAGCCATCAGACAGGGGGACATCGGGAGCAGTACTTC.

This chain connects TRBV7-6 to TRBJ2-1, with unresolved D. CDR1 and CDR2 from the germline V gene are SGHVS and FNYEAQ. CDR3 length: 15 amino acids. With 4 bases removed from V and 0 bases from J, the gap between germline ends came to 10 bases. The chain's CDR3 is CASSYSVSSYNEQFF. CDR3 in DNA: TGTGCCAGCAGCTATTCGGTGAGCTCCTACAATGAGCAGTTCTTC.

This clone was detected only a few times. The chain combines TRBV5-6 with TRBJ1-5; maybe TRBD1 (5 bases). The CDR3 spans 15 residues. Trimming removed 6 bases from V and 2 bases from J, with 15 bases in between. Germline lookup yields CDR1 SGHDT and CDR2 YYEEEE. CDR3 bases: TGTGCCAGCACCCTGTGGGACGGCCGCAATCAGCCCCAGCATTTT. It translates to CASTLWDGRNQPQHF.

The chain combines TRBV7-9 with TRBJ1-1; 8 bases fit TRBD1. The CDR3 is 16 amino acids. Germline assignment: CDR1 SEHNR and CDR2 FQNEAQ (reference sequence). Unmatched junction bases numbered 11, after V lost 5 bases and J lost 3 bases. The CDR3 bases are TGTGCCAGCAGCCCGTGGACAGGGACGTTAGACACTGAAGCTTTCTTT. It is translated as CASSPWTGTLDTEAFF.

This clone was observed a single time. V is TRBV5-1 and J is TRBJ2-5; the D gene could be TRBD1 or TRBD2 (5 bases each). There are 11 residues in the CDR3. CDR1 is SGHRS, CDR2 YFSETQ, per germline. The ends were cut back, 4 bases at V and 4 bases at J, with 5 bases in the middle. In DNA, the CDR3 is TGCGCCAGCAGCGGGGGAGAGACCCAGTACTTC. Encoded protein: CASSGGETQYF.

Remarks on this clone: The sample has other DNA sequences that encode this CDR3 too. DNA for the CDR3: TGTGCCTGGAGTCCAATATATGAGCAGTTCTTC. This gives the protein CAWSPIYEQFF. The chain recombines TRBV30 with TRBJ2-1; no definite D call. From germline, CDR1 is GTSNPN and CDR2 SVGIG (reference sequence). The CDR3 consists of 11 residues. Trimming shortened V by 2 bases and J by 8 bases, and 7 bases separated the two germline ends.

This clone showed up just once. The rearrangement joins TRBV5-6 to TRBJ2-3; possibly TRBD1 for D (6 bases). Trimming pared 3 bases from V and 5 bases from J, leaving 13 bases between. Germline CDR1 reads SGHDT; CDR2 reads YYEEEE. The CDR3 sequence is 14 residues long. The CDR3, as DNA: TGTGCCAGCAGCTGGAGGACAGTGGTAGATACGCAGTATTTT. It encodes CASSWRTVVDTQYF.

As to this clone: This sample includes further DNA sequences coding for the same CDR3. The chain couples TRBV30 to TRBJ1-1; the D gene is possibly TRBD1 (5 bases). CDR3 size: 13 residues. V was clipped by 0 bases and J by 1 base, with 6 bases between them. Germline values: CDR1 GTSNPN, CDR2 SVGIG (reference sequence). CDR3 protein: CAWSVGGNTEAFF. CDR3 nucleotide sequence: TGTGCCTGGAGTGTGGGGGGGAACACTGAAGCTTTCTTT.

The V and J genes are TRBV29-1 and TRBJ2-3; TRBD1 is a possible D gene (6 bases). The CDR3 totals 12 residues. Trimming removed 3 bases from V and 7 bases from J, with 11 bases in between. Germline V gives CDR1 SQVTM, CDR2 ANQGSEA. CDR3 sequence reads: CSVEYQGNTQYF. The CDR3 DNA is TGCAGCGTTGAGTACCAGGGGAATACGCAGTATTTT.

This chain uses TRBV7-2 with TRBJ1-6; TRBD1 agrees at 7 bases. CDR3 length: 16 residues. Germline V CDR1 and CDR2: SGHTA, FQGNSA. V lost 4 bases, J lost 2 bases, and 5 bases stayed unmatched. CDR3: CASSSVGTAYNSPLHF. For the CDR3, the DNA is TGTGCCAGCAGCTCTGTCGGGACAGCCTATAATTCACCCCTCCACTTT.

This chain joins TRBV5-1 and TRBJ2-7, with D unresolved. Germline loops: CDR1 SGHRS, CDR2 YFSETQ. The length of the CDR3 is 14 residues. V was pared by 0 bases and J by 3 bases, with 10 bases between. DNA of the CDR3: TGCGCCAGCAGCTTGGGGAATAAGGGCTACGAGCAGTACTTC. Amino acid sequence: CASSLGNKGYEQYF.